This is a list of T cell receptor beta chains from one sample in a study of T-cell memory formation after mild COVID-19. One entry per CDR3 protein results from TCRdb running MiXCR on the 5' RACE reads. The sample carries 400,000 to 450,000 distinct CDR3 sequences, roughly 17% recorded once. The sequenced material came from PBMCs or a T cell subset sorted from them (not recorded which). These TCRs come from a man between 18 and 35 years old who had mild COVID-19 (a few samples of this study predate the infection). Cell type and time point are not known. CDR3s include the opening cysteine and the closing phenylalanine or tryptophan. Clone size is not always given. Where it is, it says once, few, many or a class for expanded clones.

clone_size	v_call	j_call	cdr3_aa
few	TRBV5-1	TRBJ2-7	CASSWRGSGGMRSYEQYF
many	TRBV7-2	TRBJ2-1	CASSLGTAFYNEQFF
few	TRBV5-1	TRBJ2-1	CASTDTTSLDEQFF
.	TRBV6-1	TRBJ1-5	CASRVSGGGQPQHF
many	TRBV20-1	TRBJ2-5	CSASPEYLRGGQETQYF
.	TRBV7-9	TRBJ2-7	CASSEGQTEQYF
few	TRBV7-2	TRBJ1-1	CASSPDSSVNTEAFF
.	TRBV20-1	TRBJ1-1	CSATPLGQILPVSTEAFF
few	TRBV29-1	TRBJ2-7	CSVRDLLSGYEQYF
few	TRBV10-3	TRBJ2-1	CAISRQNNEQFF
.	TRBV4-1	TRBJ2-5	CASSHVVGETQYF
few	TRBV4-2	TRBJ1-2	CASSRTGTGQGGYTF
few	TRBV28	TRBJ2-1	CASSSLRGNEQFF
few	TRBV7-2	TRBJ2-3	CASSLGLTRDTQYF
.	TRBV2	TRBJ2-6	CASSDGWGGGANVLTF
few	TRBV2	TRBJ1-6	CASATESSYNSPLHF
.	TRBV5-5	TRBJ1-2	CASSLMPSVYGHTF
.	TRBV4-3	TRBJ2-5	CASSRRAGTGQETQYF
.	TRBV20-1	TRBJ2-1	CSASRREGGNEQFF
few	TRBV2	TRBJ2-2	CASRWDRGNTGELFF
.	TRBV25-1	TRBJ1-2	CASSLGQGVGYTF
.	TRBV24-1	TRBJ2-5	CATASGDTETQYF
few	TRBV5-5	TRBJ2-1	CASSLAWTGSSYNEQFF
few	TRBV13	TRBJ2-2	CASSVGTRWNTGELFF
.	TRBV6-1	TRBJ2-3	CAGGTGTTTDTQYF
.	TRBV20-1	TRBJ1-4	CSAYGQGPEKLFF